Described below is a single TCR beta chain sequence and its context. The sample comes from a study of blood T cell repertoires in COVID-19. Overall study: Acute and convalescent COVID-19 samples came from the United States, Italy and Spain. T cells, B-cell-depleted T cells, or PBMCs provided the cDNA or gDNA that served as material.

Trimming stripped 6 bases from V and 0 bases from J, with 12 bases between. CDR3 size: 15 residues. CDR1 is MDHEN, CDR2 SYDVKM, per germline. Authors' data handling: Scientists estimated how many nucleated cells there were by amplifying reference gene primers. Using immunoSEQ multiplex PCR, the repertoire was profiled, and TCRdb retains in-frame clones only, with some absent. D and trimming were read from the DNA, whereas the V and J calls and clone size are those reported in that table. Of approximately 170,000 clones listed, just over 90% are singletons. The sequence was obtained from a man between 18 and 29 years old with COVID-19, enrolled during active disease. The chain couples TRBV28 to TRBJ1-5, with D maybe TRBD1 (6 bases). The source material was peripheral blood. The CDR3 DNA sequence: TGTGCCAGCAGACTACAGGGATCTAGCAATCAGCCCCAGCATTTT. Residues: CASRLQGSSNQPQHF.